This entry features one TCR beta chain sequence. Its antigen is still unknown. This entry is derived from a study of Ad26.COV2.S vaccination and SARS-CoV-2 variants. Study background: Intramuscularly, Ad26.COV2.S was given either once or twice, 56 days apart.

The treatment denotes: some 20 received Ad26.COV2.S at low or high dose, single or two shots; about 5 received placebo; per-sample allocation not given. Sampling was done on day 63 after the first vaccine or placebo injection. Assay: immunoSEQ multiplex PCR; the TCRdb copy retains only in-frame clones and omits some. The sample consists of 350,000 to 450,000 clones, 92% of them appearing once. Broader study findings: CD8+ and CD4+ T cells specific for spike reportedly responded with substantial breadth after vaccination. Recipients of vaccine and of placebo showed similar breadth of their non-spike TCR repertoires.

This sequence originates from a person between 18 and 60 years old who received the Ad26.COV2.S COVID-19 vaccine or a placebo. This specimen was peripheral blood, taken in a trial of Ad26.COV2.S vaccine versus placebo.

DNA of the CDR3: TGTGCCAGCAGCGTAGCCGCTTTGGGTGGCTACAATGAGCAGTTCTTC. Translated: CASSVAALGGYNEQFF. The rearrangement links TRBV9 to TRBJ2-1; D ambiguous. V gave up 0 bases and J gave up 3 bases, with 13 bases separating them. The V gene's germline CDR1 is SGDLS and CDR2 YYNGEE. The CDR3 loop spans 16 amino acids.